The 11 T cell receptor beta chains listed next were all sequenced from one sample in a study of blood T cell repertoires in COVID-19. Assay: immunoSEQ multiplex PCR; the TCRdb copy retains only in-frame clones and omits some. The table includes roughly 200,000 clones, about 85% detected once. The sample was peripheral blood. The receptors here all came from a woman of 80 years or more with COVID-19, enrolled during active disease.

V is TRBV28 and J is TRBJ1-5; tentative D call: TRBD1 (6 bases). Germline V lookup: CDR1 MDHEN, CDR2 SYDVKM. V was trimmed by 11 bases and J by 1 base, leaving 15 bases between them. This CDR3 comprises 14 residues. The CDR3 DNA sequence: TGTGCCCACTCTCCAGGACAGAGCAATCAGCCCCAGCATTTT. Translating gives CAHSPGQSNQPQHF.

The chain links TRBV19 to TRBJ2-6; TRBD2 matches at 11 bases. The CDR3 length is 16 residues. Trimming took 6 bases from V and 0 from J; bases not matched to a gene: 1. The germline V gene encodes CDR1 LNHDA and CDR2 SQIVND (reference sequence). The CDR3 reads CASSLAGGSGANVLTF. CDR3 nucleotides: TGTGCCAGTAGCCTAGCGGGGGGCTCTGGGGCCAACGTCCTGACTTTC.

V gene TRBV6-5 combines with J gene TRBJ1-5; the D gene is possibly TRBD1 (6 bases). Between the trimmed V and J ends, which lost 7 bases and 6 bases, there was a span of 16 bases. Per germline, CDR1 MNHEY and CDR2 SVGAGI. The CDR3 is 14 amino acids. This CDR3 reads CASTPGGHGQPQHF. The CDR3 DNA reads as TGTGCCAGCACTCCGGGGGGCCATGGTCAGCCCCAGCATTTT.

The chain is built from TRBV4-1 and TRBJ2-5; 8 bases match TRBD2. This CDR3 region has 19 residues. The junction had 18 bases not matched to a gene; V was cut back by 1 base and J by 5 bases. The germline V gene has CDR1 MGHRA and CDR2 YSYEKL. The CDR3 coding sequence is TGCGCCAGCAGCCAAGTTCACGGCGGGGGGATCGGGGCTCGGGAGACCCAGTACTTC. Protein: CASSQVHGGGIGARETQYF.

The chain employs TRBV7-9 and TRBJ2-1; D gene unclear. V was shortened by 2 bases and J by 1 base, with 6 bases between the two germline ends. The CDR3 has 14 residues. Germline V gives CDR1 SEHNR, CDR2 FQNEAQ (reference sequence). The CDR3 sequence is CASSLLVSYNEQFF. CDR3 DNA sequence: TGTGCCAGCAGCTTACTAGTATCCTACAATGAGCAGTTCTTC.

The chain employs TRBV5-6 and TRBJ1-5, with 11 bases aligning to TRBD1. The trim removed 2 bases at V and 4 bases at J, leaving 2 bases unmatched. CDR1 is SGHDT, CDR2 YYEEEE, per germline. The CDR3 is made up of 15 amino acids. The CDR3, as DNA: TGTGCCAGCAGCTTTGGGACAGGGGGGAATCAGCCCCAGCATTTT. This translates into CASSFGTGGNQPQHF.

The chain combines TRBV4-3 with TRBJ1-6; 8 bases map to TRBD1. This CDR3 has 14 residues. Looked up from germline, CDR1 is LGHNA and CDR2 is YSLEER. V lost 4 bases to trimming and J lost 8 bases; unmatched junction nucleotides: 4. CDR3 nucleotide sequence: TGCGCCAGCAGCCCCGCGGGACAGGATTCACCCCTCCACTTT. Translation gives CASSPAGQDSPLHF.

The gene calls are TRBV5-1 and TRBJ1-3, with D unclear. This CDR3 comprises 13 residues. The germline V gene encodes CDR1 SGHRS and CDR2 YFSETQ. Trimming stripped 4 bases from V and 4 bases from J, with 9 bases between. This CDR3 reads CASSEGSGNTIYF. Here the CDR3 DNA reads TGCGCCAGCAGCGAGGGATCAGGAAACACCATATATTTT.

CDR3 residues: CASISRDRDGYTF. In nucleotides, the CDR3 is TGTGCCAGCATCTCCCGGGACAGGGATGGCTACACCTTC. V is TRBV12-3 or TRBV12-4 and J is TRBJ1-2; 9 bases agree with TRBD1. The CDR3 has 13 residues. J was trimmed by 6 bases and V by 7 bases; bases with no gene match: 6.

V gene TRBV5-1 combines with J gene TRBJ2-5; 10 bases are a match to TRBD1. This CDR3 spans 14 amino acids. V lost 5 bases and J lost 5; bases outside the gene matches: 6. CDR1 is SGHRS, CDR2 YFSETQ, per germline. This CDR3 is CASSFDRGQETQYF. CDR3 in DNA: TGCGCCAGCAGTTTCGACAGGGGGCAGGAGACCCAGTACTTC.

In regard to this clone: Within the sample, other DNA sequences also encode this same CDR3. The chain joins TRBV18 to TRBJ1-2; D not certain. CDR1 is KGHSH, CDR2 LQKENI, per germline. V lost 3 bases, J lost 3 bases, and 8 bases lay in between. The CDR3 is 13 amino acids. The CDR3 DNA reads TGTGCCAGCTCACCGGGTCAGGACTATGGCTACACCTTC. As protein: CASSPGQDYGYTF.